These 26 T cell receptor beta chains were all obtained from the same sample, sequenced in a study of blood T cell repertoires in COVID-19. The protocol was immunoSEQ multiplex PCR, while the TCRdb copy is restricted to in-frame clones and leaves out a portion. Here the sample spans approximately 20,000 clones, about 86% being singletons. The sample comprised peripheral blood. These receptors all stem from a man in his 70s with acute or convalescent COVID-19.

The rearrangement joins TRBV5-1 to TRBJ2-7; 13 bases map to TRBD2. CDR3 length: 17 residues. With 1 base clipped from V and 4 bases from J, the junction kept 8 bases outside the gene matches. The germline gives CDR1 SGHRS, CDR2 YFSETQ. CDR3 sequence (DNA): TGCGCCAGCAGCTTGTCCTTCGGGACTAGCGGGACATACGAGCAGTACTTC. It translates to CASSLSFGTSGTYEQYF.

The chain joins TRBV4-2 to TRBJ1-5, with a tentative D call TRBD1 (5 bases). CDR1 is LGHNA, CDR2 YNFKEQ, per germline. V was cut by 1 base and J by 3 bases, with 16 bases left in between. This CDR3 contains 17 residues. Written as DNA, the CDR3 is TGTGCCAGCAGCCAAGGGGGGAGGCAGGGTAACAATCAGCCCCAGCATTTT. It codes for CASSQGGRQGNNQPQHF.

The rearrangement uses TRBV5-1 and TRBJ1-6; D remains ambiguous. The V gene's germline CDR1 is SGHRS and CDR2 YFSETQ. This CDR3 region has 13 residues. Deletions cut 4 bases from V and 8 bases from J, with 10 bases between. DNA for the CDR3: TGCGCCAGCAGCCTAAAATCGGATTCACCCCTCCACTTT. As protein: CASSLKSDSPLHF.

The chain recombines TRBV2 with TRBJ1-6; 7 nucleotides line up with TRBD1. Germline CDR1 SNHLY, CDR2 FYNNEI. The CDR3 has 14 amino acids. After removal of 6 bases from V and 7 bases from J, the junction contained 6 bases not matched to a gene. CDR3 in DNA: TGTGCCAGCAGGGCTGGGACAGTAAATTCACCCCTCCACTTT. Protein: CASRAGTVNSPLHF. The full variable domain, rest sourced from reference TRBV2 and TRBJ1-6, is EPEVTQTPSHQVTQMGQEVILRCVPISNHLYFYWYRQILGQKVEFLVSFYNNEISEKSEIFDDQFSVERPDGSNFTLKIRSTKLEDSAMYFCASRAGTVNSPLHFGNGTRLTVT.

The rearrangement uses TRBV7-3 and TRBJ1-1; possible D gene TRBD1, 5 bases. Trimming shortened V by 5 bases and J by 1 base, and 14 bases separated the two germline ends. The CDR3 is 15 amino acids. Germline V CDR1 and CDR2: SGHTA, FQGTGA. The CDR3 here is CASSILLGANTEAFF. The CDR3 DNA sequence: TGTGCCAGCAGCATACTACTTGGGGCGAACACTGAAGCTTTCTTT.

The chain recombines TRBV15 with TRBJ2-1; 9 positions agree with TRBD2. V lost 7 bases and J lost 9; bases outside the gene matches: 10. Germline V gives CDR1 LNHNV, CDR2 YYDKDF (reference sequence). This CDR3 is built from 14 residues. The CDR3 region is CATNPQREVPEQFF. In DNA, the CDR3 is TGTGCCACCAACCCTCAGCGGGAGGTCCCTGAGCAGTTCTTC.

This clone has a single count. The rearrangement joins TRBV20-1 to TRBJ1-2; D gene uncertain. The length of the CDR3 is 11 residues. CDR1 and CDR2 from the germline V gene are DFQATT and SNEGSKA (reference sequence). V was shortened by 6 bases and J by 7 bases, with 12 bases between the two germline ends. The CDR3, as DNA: TGCAGTGCCCGGGTGGAGTTTGGCTACACCTTC. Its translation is CSARVEFGYTF.

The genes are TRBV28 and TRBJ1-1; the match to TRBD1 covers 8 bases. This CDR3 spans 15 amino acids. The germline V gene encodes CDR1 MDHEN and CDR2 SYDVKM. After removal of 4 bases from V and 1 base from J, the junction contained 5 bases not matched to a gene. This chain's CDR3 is CASSSPTGANTEAFF. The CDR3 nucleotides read TGTGCCAGCAGTTCCCCGACAGGGGCGAACACTGAAGCTTTCTTT. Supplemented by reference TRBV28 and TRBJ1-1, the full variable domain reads DVKVTQSSRYLVKRTGEKVFLECVQDMDHENMFWYRQDPGLGLRLIYFSYDVKMKEKGDIPEGYSVSREKKERFSLILESASTNQTSMYLCASSSPTGANTEAFFGQGTRLTVV.

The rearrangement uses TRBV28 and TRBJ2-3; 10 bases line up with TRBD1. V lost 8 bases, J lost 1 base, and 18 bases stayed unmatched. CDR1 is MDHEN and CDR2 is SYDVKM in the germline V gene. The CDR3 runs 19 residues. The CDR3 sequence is CASPPTSGQGSLGTDTQYF. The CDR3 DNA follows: TGTGCCAGCCCCCCGACTTCGGGACAGGGGAGTTTAGGCACAGATACGCAGTATTTT. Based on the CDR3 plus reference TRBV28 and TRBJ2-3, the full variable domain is DVKVTQSSRYLVKRTGEKVFLECVQDMDHENMFWYRQDPGLGLRLIYFSYDVKMKEKGDIPEGYSVSREKKERFSLILESASTNQTSMYLCASPPTSGQGSLGTDTQYFGPGTRLTVL.

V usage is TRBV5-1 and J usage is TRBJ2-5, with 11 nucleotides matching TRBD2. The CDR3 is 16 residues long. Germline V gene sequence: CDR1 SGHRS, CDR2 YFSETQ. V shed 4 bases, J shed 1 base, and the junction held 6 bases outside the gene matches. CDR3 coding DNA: TGCGCCAGCAGCCCTGCTCTAGCGGGAGGCCAAGAGACCCAGTACTTC. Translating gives CASSPALAGGQETQYF.

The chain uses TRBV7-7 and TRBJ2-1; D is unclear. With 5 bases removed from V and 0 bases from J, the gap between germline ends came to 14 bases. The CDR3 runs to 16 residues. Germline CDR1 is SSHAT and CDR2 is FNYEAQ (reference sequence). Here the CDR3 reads CASSPPTGYSYNEQFF. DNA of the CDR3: TGTGCCAGCAGCCCACCGACGGGTTACTCCTACAATGAGCAGTTCTTC.

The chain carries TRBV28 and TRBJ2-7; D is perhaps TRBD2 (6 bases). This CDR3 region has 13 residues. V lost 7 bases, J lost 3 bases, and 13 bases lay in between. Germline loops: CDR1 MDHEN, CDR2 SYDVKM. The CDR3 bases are TGTGCCAGCAAGACGGGAGTGGACTACGAGCAGTACTTC. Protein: CASKTGVDYEQYF.

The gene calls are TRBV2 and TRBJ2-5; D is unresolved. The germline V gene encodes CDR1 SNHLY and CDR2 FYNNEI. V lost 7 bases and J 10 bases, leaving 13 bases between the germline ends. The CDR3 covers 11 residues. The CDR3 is CASIGLPDQYF. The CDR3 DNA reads TGTGCCAGCATCGGGTTGCCCGACCAGTACTTC.

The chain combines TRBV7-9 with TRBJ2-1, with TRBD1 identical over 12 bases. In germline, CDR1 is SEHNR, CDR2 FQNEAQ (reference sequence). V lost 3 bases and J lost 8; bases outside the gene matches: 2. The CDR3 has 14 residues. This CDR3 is CASSFGTGGDEQFF. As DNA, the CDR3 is TGTGCCAGCAGCTTCGGGACAGGGGGCGATGAGCAGTTCTTC.

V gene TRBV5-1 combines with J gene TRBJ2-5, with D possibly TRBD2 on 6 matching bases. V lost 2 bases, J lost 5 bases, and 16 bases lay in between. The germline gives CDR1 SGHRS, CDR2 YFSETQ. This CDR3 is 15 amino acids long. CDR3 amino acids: CASSFGGSGGETQYF. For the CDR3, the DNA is TGCGCCAGCAGCTTTGGTGGGAGTGGAGGGGAGACCCAGTACTTC.

CDR3 bases: TGTGCCAGCAGAGGCAGGGGGGCAGGGGATCAGCCCCAGCATTTT. This translates into CASRGRGAGDQPQHF. The chain is built from TRBV21-1 and TRBJ1-5; the table assigns TRBD1, which was not confirmed against the DNA. TRBV21-1 is given as a pseudogene. The CDR3 loop spans 15 amino acids.

The CDR3 region has the DNA TGTGCCAGCAGCTTAGTAAACTTCGGAGCTTTCTTT. Translated: CASSLVNFGAFF. The chain has TRBV7-8 and TRBJ1-1; D not resolved. Germline V gene data show CDR1 as SGHVS and CDR2 as FQNEAQ. V was clipped by 1 base and J by 10 bases, with 10 bases between them. The CDR3 covers 12 residues.

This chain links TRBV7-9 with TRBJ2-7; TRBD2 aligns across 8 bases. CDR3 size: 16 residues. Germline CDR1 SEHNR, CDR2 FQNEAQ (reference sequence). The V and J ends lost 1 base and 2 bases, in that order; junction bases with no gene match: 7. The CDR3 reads CASSLGTGLGPYEQYF. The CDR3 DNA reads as TGTGCCAGCAGCTTAGGAACGGGACTAGGGCCCTACGAGCAGTACTTC.

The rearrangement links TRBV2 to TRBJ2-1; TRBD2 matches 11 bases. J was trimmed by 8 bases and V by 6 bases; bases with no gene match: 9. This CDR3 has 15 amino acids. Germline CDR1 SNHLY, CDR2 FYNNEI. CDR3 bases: TGTGCCAGCAGACCTACTAGCGGGAGCGGGGATGAGCAGTTCTTC. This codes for CASRPTSGSGDEQFF.

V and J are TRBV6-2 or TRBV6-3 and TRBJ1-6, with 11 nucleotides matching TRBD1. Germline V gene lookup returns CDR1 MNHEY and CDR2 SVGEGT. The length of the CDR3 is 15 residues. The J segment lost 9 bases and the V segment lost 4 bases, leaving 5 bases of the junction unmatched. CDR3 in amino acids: CASSFGQGATSPLHF. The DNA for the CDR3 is TGTGCCAGCAGTTTCGGACAGGGGGCGACTTCACCCCTCCACTTT.

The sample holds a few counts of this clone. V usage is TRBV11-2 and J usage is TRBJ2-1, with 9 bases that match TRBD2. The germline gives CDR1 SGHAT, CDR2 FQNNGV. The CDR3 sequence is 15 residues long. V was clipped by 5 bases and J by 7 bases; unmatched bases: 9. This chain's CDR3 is CASSPTREGSNEQFF. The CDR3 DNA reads TGTGCCAGCAGCCCCACGCGGGAGGGAAGTAATGAGCAGTTCTTC.

CDR3 nucleotides: TGTGCCAGCAAACCTTCGGGGGTTTTGGGGGTGCTAGCGGGATACGATACGCAGTATTTT. Its translation: CASKPSGVLGVLAGYDTQYF. The chain links TRBV27 to TRBJ2-3, with 9 bases matching TRBD2. Trimming removed 7 bases from V and 6 bases from J; junction bases left unmatched: 26. Looked up from germline, CDR1 is MNHEY and CDR2 is SMNVEV (reference sequence). This CDR3 is built from 20 residues.

The CDR3 sequence: CASSYPTENYGYTF. Here the CDR3 DNA reads TGTGCCAGCAGTTACCCCACAGAGAACTATGGCTACACCTTC. The genes are TRBV6-2 or TRBV6-3 and TRBJ1-2, with D uncertain. The CDR3 contains 14 residues. CDR1 and CDR2 (germline): MNHEY, SVGEGT. The germline V and J ends were trimmed by 2 bases and 2 bases, with 9 bases remaining between them.

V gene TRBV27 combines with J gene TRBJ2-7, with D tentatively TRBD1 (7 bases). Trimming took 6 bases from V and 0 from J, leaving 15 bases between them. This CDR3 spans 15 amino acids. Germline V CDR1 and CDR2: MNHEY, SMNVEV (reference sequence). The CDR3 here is CASRRQGGNSYEQYF. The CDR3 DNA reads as TGTGCCAGCAGAAGACAGGGAGGTAACTCCTACGAGCAGTACTTC.

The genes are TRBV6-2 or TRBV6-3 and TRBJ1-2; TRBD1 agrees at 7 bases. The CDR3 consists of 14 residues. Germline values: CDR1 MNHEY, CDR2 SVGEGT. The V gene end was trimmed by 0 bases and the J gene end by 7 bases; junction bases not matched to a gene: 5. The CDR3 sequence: CASSYSTGSSGYTF. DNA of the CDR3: TGTGCCAGCAGTTACTCGACAGGGTCTAGTGGCTACACCTTC.

In DNA, the CDR3 is TGTGCCAGCAGCGGATTACAGGAGACTCTAAACACCGGGGAGCTGTTTTTT. Translating it yields CASSGLQETLNTGELFF. This rearrangement joins TRBV9 to TRBJ2-2, with a possible D match to TRBD1 (5 bases). V was trimmed by 3 bases and J by 2 bases, leaving 17 bases between them. Germline loops: CDR1 SGDLS, CDR2 YYNGEE. This CDR3 spans 17 amino acids.